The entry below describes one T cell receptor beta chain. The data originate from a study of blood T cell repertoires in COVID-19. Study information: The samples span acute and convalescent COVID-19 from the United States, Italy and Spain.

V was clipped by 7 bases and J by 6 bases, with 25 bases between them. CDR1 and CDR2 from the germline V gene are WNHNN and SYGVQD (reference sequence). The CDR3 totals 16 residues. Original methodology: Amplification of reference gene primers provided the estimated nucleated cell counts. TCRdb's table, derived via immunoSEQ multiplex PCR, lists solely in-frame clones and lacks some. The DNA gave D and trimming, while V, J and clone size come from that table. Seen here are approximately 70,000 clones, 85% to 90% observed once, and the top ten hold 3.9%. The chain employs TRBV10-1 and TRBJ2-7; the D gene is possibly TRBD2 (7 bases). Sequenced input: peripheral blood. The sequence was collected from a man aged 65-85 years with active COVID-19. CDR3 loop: CASTGGGRTPRAEQYF. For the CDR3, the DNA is TGCGCCAGCACCGGGGGCGGGAGAACCCCCCGGGCCGAGCAGTACTTC.